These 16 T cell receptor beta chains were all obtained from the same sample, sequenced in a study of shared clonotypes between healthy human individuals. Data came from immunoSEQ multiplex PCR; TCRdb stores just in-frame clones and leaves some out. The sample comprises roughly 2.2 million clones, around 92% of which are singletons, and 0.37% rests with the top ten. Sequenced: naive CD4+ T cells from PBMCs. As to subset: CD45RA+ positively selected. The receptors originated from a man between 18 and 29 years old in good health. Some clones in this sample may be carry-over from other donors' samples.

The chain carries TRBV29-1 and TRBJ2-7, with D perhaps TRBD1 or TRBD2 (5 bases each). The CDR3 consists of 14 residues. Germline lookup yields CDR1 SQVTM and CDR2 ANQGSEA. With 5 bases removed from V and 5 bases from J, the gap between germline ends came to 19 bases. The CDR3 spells CSVHTGTAKDEQYF. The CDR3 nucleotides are TGCAGCGTTCACACCGGGACGGCGAAGGACGAGCAGTACTTC.

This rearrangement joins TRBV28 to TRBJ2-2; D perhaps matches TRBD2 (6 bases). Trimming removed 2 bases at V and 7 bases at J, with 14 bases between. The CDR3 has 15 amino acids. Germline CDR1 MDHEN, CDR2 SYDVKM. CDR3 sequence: CASSLGARLGGELFF. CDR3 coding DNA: TGTGCCAGCAGTTTAGGGGCGAGACTAGGCGGGGAGCTGTTTTTT.

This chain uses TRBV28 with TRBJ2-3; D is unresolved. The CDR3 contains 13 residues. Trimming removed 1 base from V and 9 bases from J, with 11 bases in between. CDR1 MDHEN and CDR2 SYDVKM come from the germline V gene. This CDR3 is CASSLYAETTQYF. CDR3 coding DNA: TGTGCCAGCAGTTTATACGCTGAGACGACGCAGTATTTT. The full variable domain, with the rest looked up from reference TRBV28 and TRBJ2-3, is DVKVTQSSRYLVKRTGEKVFLECVQDMDHENMFWYRQDPGLGLRLIYFSYDVKMKEKGDIPEGYSVSREKKERFSLILESASTNQTSMYLCASSLYAETTQYFGPGTRLTVL.

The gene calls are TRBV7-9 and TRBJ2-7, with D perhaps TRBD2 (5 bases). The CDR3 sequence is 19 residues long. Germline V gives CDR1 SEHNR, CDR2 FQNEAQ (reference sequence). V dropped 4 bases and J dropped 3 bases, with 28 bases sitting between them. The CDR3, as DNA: TGTGCCAGCAGCTACCACCCGTCGACGTCGGGAAGGAGGAGCTACGAGCAGTACTTC. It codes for CASSYHPSTSGRRSYEQYF. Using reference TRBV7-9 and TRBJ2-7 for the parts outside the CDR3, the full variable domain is DTGVSQNPRHKITKRGQNVTFRCDPISEHNRLYWYRQTLGQGPEFLTYFQNEAQLEKSRLLSDRFSAERPKGSFSTLEIQRTEQGDSAMYLCASSYHPSTSGRRSYEQYFGPGTRLTVT.

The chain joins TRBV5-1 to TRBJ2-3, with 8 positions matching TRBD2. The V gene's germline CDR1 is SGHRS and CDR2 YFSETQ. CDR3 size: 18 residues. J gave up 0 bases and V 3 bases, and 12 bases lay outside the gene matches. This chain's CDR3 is CASSWIAGPYPSTDTQYF. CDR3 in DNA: TGCGCCAGCAGCTGGATAGCGGGACCTTACCCTAGCACAGATACGCAGTATTTT. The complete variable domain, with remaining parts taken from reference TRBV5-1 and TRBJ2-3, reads KAGVTQTPRYLIKTRGQQVTLSCSPISGHRSVSWYQQTPGQGLQFLFEYFSETQRNKGNFPGRFSGRQFSNSRSEMNVSTLELGDSALYLCASSWIAGPYPSTDTQYFGPGTRLTVL.

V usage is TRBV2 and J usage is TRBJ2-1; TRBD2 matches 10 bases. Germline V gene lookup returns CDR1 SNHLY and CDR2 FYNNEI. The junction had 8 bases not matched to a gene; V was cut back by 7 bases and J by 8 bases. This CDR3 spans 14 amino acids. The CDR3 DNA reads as TGTGCCAGCAAAGAGCGGGAGGGCCGGTATGAGCAGTTCTTC. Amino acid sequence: CASKEREGRYEQFF.

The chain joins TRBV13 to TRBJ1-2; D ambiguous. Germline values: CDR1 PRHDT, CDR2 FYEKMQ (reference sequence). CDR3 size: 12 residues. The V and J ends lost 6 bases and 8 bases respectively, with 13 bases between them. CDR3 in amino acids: CASRGIEPGYTF. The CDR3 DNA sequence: TGTGCCAGCAGGGGGATCGAACCGGGCTACACCTTC.

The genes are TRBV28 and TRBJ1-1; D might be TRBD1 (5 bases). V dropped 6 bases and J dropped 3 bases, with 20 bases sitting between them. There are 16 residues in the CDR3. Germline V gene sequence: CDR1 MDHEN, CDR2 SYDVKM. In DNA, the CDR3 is TGTGCCAGCAGGGTCAAACAGTTCCGAGGGGACACTGAAGCTTTCTTT. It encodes CASRVKQFRGDTEAFF. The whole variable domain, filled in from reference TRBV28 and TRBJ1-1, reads DVKVTQSSRYLVKRTGEKVFLECVQDMDHENMFWYRQDPGLGLRLIYFSYDVKMKEKGDIPEGYSVSREKKERFSLILESASTNQTSMYLCASRVKQFRGDTEAFFGQGTRLTVV.

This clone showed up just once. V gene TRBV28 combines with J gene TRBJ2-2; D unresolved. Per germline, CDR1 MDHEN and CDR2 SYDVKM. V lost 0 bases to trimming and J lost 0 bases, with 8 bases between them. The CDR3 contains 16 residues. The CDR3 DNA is TGTGCCAGCAGTTTATGGGGCAGGACGAACACCGGGGAGCTGTTTTTT. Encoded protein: CASSLWGRTNTGELFF.

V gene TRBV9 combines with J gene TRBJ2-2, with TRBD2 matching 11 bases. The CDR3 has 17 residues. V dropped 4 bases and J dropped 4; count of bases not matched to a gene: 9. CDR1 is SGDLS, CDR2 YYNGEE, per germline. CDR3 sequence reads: CASSPHPGTSGTGELFF. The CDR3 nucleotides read TGTGCCAGCAGCCCCCACCCTGGGACTAGCGGCACCGGGGAGCTGTTTTTT.

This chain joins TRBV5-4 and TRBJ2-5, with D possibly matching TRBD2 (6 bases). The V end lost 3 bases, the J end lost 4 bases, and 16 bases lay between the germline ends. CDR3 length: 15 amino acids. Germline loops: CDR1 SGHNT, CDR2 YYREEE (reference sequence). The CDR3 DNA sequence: TGTGCCAGCAGCTCATTCCGGGACTCTCTAGAGACCCAGTACTTC. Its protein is CASSSFRDSLETQYF.

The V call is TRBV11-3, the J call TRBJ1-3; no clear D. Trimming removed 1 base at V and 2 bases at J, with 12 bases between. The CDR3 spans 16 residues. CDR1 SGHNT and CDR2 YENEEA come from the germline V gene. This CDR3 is CASSLGRQEAGNTIYF. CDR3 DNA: TGTGCCAGCAGCTTAGGTCGGCAGGAGGCTGGAAACACCATATATTTT. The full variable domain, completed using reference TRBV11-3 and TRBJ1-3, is EAGVVQSPRYKIIEKKQPVAFWCNPISGHNTLYWYLQNLGQGPELLIRYENEEAVDDSQLPKDRFSAERLKGVDSTLKIQPAELGDSAVYLCASSLGRQEAGNTIYFGEGSWLTVV.

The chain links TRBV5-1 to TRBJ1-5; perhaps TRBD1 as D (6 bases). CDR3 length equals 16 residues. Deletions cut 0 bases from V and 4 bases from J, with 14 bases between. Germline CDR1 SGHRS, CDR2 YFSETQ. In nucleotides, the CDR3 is TGCGCCAGCAGCTTGGACGGCAGGGGACGTAATCAGCCCCAGCATTTT. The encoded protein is CASSLDGRGRNQPQHF.

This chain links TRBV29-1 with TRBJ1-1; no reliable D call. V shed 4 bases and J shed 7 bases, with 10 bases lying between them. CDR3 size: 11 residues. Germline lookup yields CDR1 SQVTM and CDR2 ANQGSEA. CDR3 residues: CSVVPSFEAFF. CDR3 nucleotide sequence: TGCAGCGTTGTCCCCAGCTTTGAAGCTTTCTTT.

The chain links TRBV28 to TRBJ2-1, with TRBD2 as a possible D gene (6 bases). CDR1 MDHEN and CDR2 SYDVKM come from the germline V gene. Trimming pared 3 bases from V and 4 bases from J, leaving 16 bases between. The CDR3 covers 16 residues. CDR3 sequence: CASSLDSAGKYNEQFF. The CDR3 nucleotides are TGTGCCAGCAGTTTGGATTCGGCGGGAAAATACAATGAGCAGTTCTTC.

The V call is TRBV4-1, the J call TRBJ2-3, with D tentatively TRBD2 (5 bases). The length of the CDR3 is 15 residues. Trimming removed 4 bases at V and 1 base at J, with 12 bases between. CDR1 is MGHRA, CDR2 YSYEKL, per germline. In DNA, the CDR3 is TGCGCCAGCAGCCCCCTGGGCGGGCGCACAGATACGCAGTATTTT. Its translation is CASSPLGGRTDTQYF.